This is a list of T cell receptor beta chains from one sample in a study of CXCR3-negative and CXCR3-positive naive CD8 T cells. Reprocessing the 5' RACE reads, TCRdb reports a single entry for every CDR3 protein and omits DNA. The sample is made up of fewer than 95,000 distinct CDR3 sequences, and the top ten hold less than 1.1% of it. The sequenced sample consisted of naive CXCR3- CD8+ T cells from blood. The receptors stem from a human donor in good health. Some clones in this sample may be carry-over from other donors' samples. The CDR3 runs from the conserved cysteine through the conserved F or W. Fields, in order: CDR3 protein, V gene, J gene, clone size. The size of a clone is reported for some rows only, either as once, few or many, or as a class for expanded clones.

CASSLVPGDEQYF	TRBV5-1	TRBJ2-7	NA
CASSQERSKGETQYF	TRBV28	TRBJ2-5	NA
CASSLPRGYTGELFF	TRBV28	TRBJ2-2	NA
CSVPGETNTEAFF	TRBV29-1	TRBJ1-1	NA
CASSDSQGGSNPSEQYF	TRBV2	TRBJ2-7	NA
CSVDGLEETQYF	TRBV29-1	TRBJ2-5	NA
CASSQDRAQGYNSPLHF	TRBV4-3	TRBJ1-6	NA
CSVEEGTASYEQYF	TRBV29-1	TRBJ2-7	NA
CASSSRDRSYGYTF	TRBV5-4	TRBJ1-2	NA
CASTFPFEGITGELFF	TRBV6-6	TRBJ2-2	NA
CASRHLPDLNEQFF	TRBV28	TRBJ2-1	NA
CSADAPTGARDYEQYF	TRBV20-1	TRBJ2-7	medium-sized
CASSHPDGTGYEQYF	TRBV7-8	TRBJ2-7	NA
CASSFAAMNTEAFF	TRBV7-9	TRBJ1-1	NA
CSVEGDGYEQYF	TRBV29-1	TRBJ2-7	NA
CASSIQDSNTEAFF	TRBV19	TRBJ1-1	NA
CASSRKQGVGETQYF	TRBV5-4	TRBJ2-5	NA
CASSQETGGPSYEQYF	TRBV4-3	TRBJ2-7	NA
CASTLDQSYTEAFF	TRBV28	TRBJ1-1	NA
CSVFEGLNTEAFF	TRBV29-1	TRBJ1-1	NA
CSVEGWGEVGQYF	TRBV29-1	TRBJ2-7	NA
CASSHYSGQTYNEQFF	TRBV3-1	TRBJ2-1	NA
CASSRRPDEQYF	TRBV6-6	TRBJ2-7	NA
CASSQDRDPVYGYTF	TRBV4-3	TRBJ1-2	NA
CASSFQGGTGELFF	TRBV12-3/TRBV12-4	TRBJ2-2	NA
CSAGGAGSSGNTIYF	TRBV20-1	TRBJ1-3	NA
CASSSGPLYEQYF	TRBV27	TRBJ2-7	NA
CASSPTGNTEAFF	TRBV7-9	TRBJ1-1	NA
CASSERANTEAFF	TRBV6-4	TRBJ1-1	NA
CSADQGSEAFF	TRBV20-1	TRBJ1-1	NA
CASSQINQGAYEQYF	TRBV4-1	TRBJ2-7	NA
CSVYEANTGELFF	TRBV29-1	TRBJ2-2	NA
CASSGKGRTLGDTGELFF	TRBV2	TRBJ2-2	NA
CSAREQDPYEQYF	TRBV20-1	TRBJ2-7	NA
CSAPEVISGNTIYF	TRBV20-1	TRBJ1-3	NA
CASSQDYSAASNGYTF	TRBV3-1	TRBJ1-2	NA
CAWDTGNSYEQYF	TRBV30	TRBJ2-7	NA
CASSARDQTNTEAFF	TRBV25-1	TRBJ1-1	NA
CSVEKAANYGYTF	TRBV29-1	TRBJ1-2	NA
CASSLPIGTGGSLGEQYF	TRBV28	TRBJ2-7	NA
CASSLELGRGVKDTQYF	TRBV11-2	TRBJ2-3	NA
CASSLGSGSYNEQFF	TRBV5-1	TRBJ2-1	NA
CASSSPEGSETQYF	TRBV7-6	TRBJ2-5	NA
CASSLEEGFEQFF	TRBV5-6	TRBJ2-1	NA
CASSPPGTGRPYEQYF	TRBV18	TRBJ2-7	NA
CAISDYTGELFF	TRBV10-3	TRBJ2-2	NA
CASGLGLDRVWDEQFF	TRBV28	TRBJ2-1	NA
CASSQDDQGITDTQYF	TRBV4-3	TRBJ2-3	NA
CASGTGSSYNEQFF	TRBV7-2	TRBJ2-1	NA
CASSLADTPEAFF	TRBV28	TRBJ1-1	NA